This TCR beta chain was identified in a study of prognosis after radiotherapy for stage I lung cancer. In the study overall: Enrollment began in 2018 and ended in 2019; the enrolled patients had stage I non-small cell lung cancer. Each non-small cell lung cancer patient was deemed medically inoperable.

Two-round multiplex PCR on genomic DNA was the method by which TCR beta CDR3 was amplified. Primers specific to each TRBV and TRBJ gene were used in first-round PCR. TCRdb itself ran the multiplex PCR reads through MiXCR, one entry per CDR3 protein. This sample has about 14,000 distinct CDR3 sequences; roughly 25% occur once, and the top ten carry 11%. Per germline, CDR1 MDHEN and CDR2 SYDVKM. This CDR3 has 12 amino acids. The germline V and J ends were trimmed by 3 bases and 9 bases, with 9 bases remaining between them. Relative to its sample, this clonotype is medium-sized. This chain connects TRBV28 to TRBJ2-1; maybe TRBD1 (5 bases). This clonotype was sampled from a donor over 45 with non-small cell lung cancer. The source material was PBMCs, sampled before or after stereotactic body radiation therapy (not recorded which). The CDR3 is CASSLNRGEQFF. In DNA, the CDR3 is TGTGCCAGCAGTTTGAATAGGGGTGAGCAGTTCTTC.